This T cell receptor (beta chain) comes out of a study of blood T cell repertoires in COVID-19 (dated by TCRdb to about 2020). At the level of the whole study: Samples covering the acute and convalescent phases of COVID-19 were provided by collaborators in the United States, Italy and Spain. The prospective study material was composed of cDNA or gDNA derived from T cells, B-cell-depleted T cells, or PBMCs. The dataset comprised deeply sampled blood TCRbeta repertoires from subjects exposed to, actively infected with, or recovered from COVID-19. A freely available public database, intended as a resource for researchers studying the immune response to SARS-CoV-2, is where the repertoires were released. The samples were drawn from two sources: the first 160 participants of the ongoing ImmuneRACE study, and 1,000 to 1,500 subjects contributed by 6 global collaborators. Nearly every sample came with metadata listing a de-identified subject ID, COVID-19 status, age in years and sex. HLA class I and class II types, where available, came from metadata supplied by the sample provider rather than from assay-based typing. Overall study results and their limits: The amount of clinical and demographic metadata varied by source and participant and was provided uncurated.

Only a few counts were recorded for this clone. Its recognized antigen is unknown. No much larger clone is present one base from it, and per-base qualities are unavailable. TCRbeta CDR3 regions were amplified from genomic DNA using the immunoSEQ Assay, a bias-controlled multiplex PCR. The original methods were these. The number of nucleated cells in each sample was estimated from the amplification of reference gene primers within the assay. To quantify the absolute abundance of each unique TCRbeta CDR3 rearrangement, sequence reads were collapsed and filtered. For each sample, productive Simpson clonality was calculated as the square root of Simpson's diversity index across productive rearrangements. The clones in this table, taken by TCRdb from immuneACCESS, are in-frame only. Not every clone is retained; where verified, under half of the shortfall comes from an unresolved V gene, and the cause of the rest is unknown. The V and J calls and clone size come from that table; D and trimming were worked out from the DNA. In this sample the table shows some 250,000 clones, approximately 82% of which occur a single time. Around 3.4% of the sample lies in the top ten.

Collaborating institutions collected whole blood in K2EDTA tubes following their own protocols. Collaborator samples were shipped for TCRbeta analysis as frozen whole blood, isolated PBMCs, or DNA extracted from either sample type. The germline V gene supplies CDR1 MNHEY and CDR2 SVGEGT. From the cysteine up to the phenylalanine, the CDR3 has a length of 15 residues. Of all the DNA, just the CDR3 is kept, 45 bases in frame from base 1. The V and J ends are trimmed by 6 bases and 5 bases, leaving 17 bases between them. The receptor chain draws on TRBV6-2 or TRBV6-3 and TRBJ1-5, and perhaps TRBD1 as D gene, on 6 matching bases. Material: peripheral blood. The TCR was taken from a woman aged 18-35 years with acute or convalescent COVID-19. This receptor has the CDR3 CASRPTDSVHQPQHF. The nucleotide sequence reads TGTGCCAGCAGACCTACGGACAGCGTTCATCAGCCCCAGCATTTT.